The 18 T cell receptor beta chains presented below share a single source sample, sequenced in a study of blood T cell repertoires in COVID-19. The method was immunoSEQ multiplex PCR; TCRdb's version includes in-frame clones alone and lacks a portion of them. The profile shows 29,000 or so clones, 80% to 90% of them singletons. The sequenced material came from peripheral blood. These receptor sequences come from a man in his 60s with acute or convalescent COVID-19.

To note about this clone: A read error may account for a junction end that differs from germline. The V call is TRBV7-7, the J call TRBJ2-3, with 7 bases matching TRBD1. CDR1 is SSHAT, CDR2 FNYEAQ, per germline (reference sequence). The CDR3 sequence is 13 residues long. The CDR3 nucleotides read TGTGCTAGCAGCTTAGACAGGGCCAGTACGCAGTATTTT. It is translated as CASSLDRASTQYF.

The V call is TRBV6-5, the J call TRBJ2-1, with D possibly TRBD1 on 5 matching bases. The CDR3 is made up of 15 amino acids. CDR1 is MNHEY, CDR2 SVGAGI, per germline. V lost 7 bases and J 1 base, leaving 14 bases between the germline ends. DNA for the CDR3: TGTGCCAGCATCGACAGTTACCGATCCTACAATGAGCAGTTCTTC. Translation gives CASIDSYRSYNEQFF.

The chain couples TRBV18 to TRBJ1-1; D is unclear. Per the germline V gene, CDR1 is KGHSH and CDR2 is LQKENI. This CDR3 comprises 12 residues. The V end was cut by 0 bases, the J end by 6 bases, with 5 bases between. The CDR3 DNA sequence: TGTGCCAGCTCACCACCGAGCTCTGAAGCTTTCTTT. This gives the protein CASSPPSSEAFF.

Details on this clone: One end of the junction is discordant with germline, which a read error may explain. The chain has TRBV28 and TRBJ2-3; D gene ambiguous. The CDR3 is 11 residues long. Germline CDR1 is MDHEN and CDR2 is SYDVKM. As DNA, the CDR3 is TGTGCCACCAGTTCAACAGATACGCAGTATTTT. Translated, it gives CATSSTDTQYF.

The chain joins TRBV2 to TRBJ2-3, with 9 positions matching TRBD2. In germline, CDR1 is SNHLY, CDR2 FYNNEI. With V trimmed by 2 bases and J by 2 bases, 5 bases remained unmatched. The CDR3 runs to 16 residues. CDR3 nucleotides: TGTGCCAGCAGTGAAAGGGCTAGCGGGACCACAGATACGCAGTATTTT. It specifies CASSERASGTTDTQYF.

The genes are TRBV28 and TRBJ1-5, with 9 bases matching TRBD1. This CDR3 is 15 amino acids long. The germline CDR1 and CDR2 sequences are MDHEN and SYDVKM. Losses at the gene ends were 1 base for V and 6 bases for J; bases not matched to a gene: 4. The CDR3 sequence is CASSLLQGASQPQHF. The CDR3 coding sequence is TGTGCCAGCAGTTTATTACAGGGGGCGAGTCAGCCCCAGCATTTT.

This rearrangement joins TRBV19 to TRBJ1-2; 8 positions agree with TRBD1. CDR3 length: 14 residues. V was pared by 3 bases and J by 8 bases, with 8 bases of the junction left unmatched. The V gene's germline CDR1 is LNHDA and CDR2 SQIVND (reference sequence). In DNA form, the CDR3 reads TGTGCCAGTAGTATTAAGGCCAGGGGGCAAGGCTACACCTTC. Translating it yields CASSIKARGQGYTF.

The chain employs TRBV5-1 and TRBJ2-3; TRBD2 is a possible D gene (5 bases). Germline V lookup: CDR1 SGHRS, CDR2 YFSETQ. V gave up 0 bases and J gave up 0 bases, with 17 bases separating them. The CDR3 loop spans 18 amino acids. CDR3 DNA sequence: TGCGCCAGCAGCTTGGGGTATTTGAGCGGCCTAAGCACAGATACGCAGTATTTT. This gives the protein CASSLGYLSGLSTDTQYF.

V and J are TRBV2 and TRBJ2-2; 9 bases align to TRBD2. The CDR3 totals 15 residues. The V segment lost 4 bases and the J segment 4 bases; nucleotides outside the gene matches: 4. Germline CDR1 reads SNHLY; CDR2 reads FYNNEI. The CDR3 region is CASSVGGRATGELFF. CDR3 DNA sequence: TGTGCCAGCAGTGTCGGCGGGAGGGCCACCGGGGAGCTGTTTTTT.

The chain is built from TRBV14 and TRBJ2-1, with 11 positions matching TRBD1. Unmatched junction bases numbered 6, after V lost 5 bases and J lost 3 bases. From germline, CDR1 is SGHDN and CDR2 FVKESK. The CDR3 is 16 residues long. The CDR3 DNA reads TGTGCCAGCAGCTTTCGGGACAGGGGGTTCTACAATGAGCAGTTCTTC. It is translated as CASSFRDRGFYNEQFF.

V usage is TRBV9 and J usage is TRBJ1-1; D is unresolved. V lost 1 base to trimming and J lost 4 bases, with 14 bases between them. The CDR3 totals 15 residues. CDR1 SGDLS and CDR2 YYNGEE come from the germline V gene. CDR3 loop: CASSVIGGSGTEAFF. CDR3 sequence (DNA): TGTGCCAGCAGCGTAATAGGAGGGTCGGGCACTGAAGCTTTCTTT.

V gene TRBV10-2 combines with J gene TRBJ2-3, with a possible D match to TRBD2 (5 bases). Germline V gene lookup returns CDR1 WSHSY and CDR2 SAAADI. The V and J ends lost 3 bases and 6 bases respectively, with 13 bases between them. This CDR3 comprises 14 residues. The CDR3 region has the DNA TGCGCCAGCAGTGATCCAGGAACTAGGGATACGCAGTATTTT. It is translated as CASSDPGTRDTQYF.

The chain is built from TRBV7-6 and TRBJ1-4, with 10 nucleotides matching TRBD1. Trimming at V came to 3 bases and at J to 5 bases, leaving 6 bases not matched to a gene. Germline CDR1 and CDR2: SGHVS and FNYEAQ. CDR3 length equals 16 residues. CDR3 loop: CASSLRPGQGNEKLFF. CDR3 in DNA: TGTGCCAGCAGCTTGAGACCGGGACAGGGGAATGAAAAACTGTTTTTT. The full variable domain, completed using reference TRBV7-6 and TRBJ1-4, is GAGVSQSPRYKVTKRGQDVALRCDPISGHVSLYWYRQALGQGPEFLTYFNYEAQQDKSGLPNDRFSAERPEGSISTLTIQRTEQRDSAMYRCASSLRPGQGNEKLFFGSGTQLSVL.

This clone has a single count. The rearrangement joins TRBV28 to TRBJ2-3; 8 positions agree with TRBD2. From germline, CDR1 is MDHEN and CDR2 SYDVKM. This CDR3 has 15 amino acids. V shed 6 bases and J 1 base; nucleotides not matched to a gene: 6. In DNA form, the CDR3 reads TGTGCCAGCAGCCGGTCGACTAGCGGCACAGATACGCAGTATTTT. Amino acids: CASSRSTSGTDTQYF.

This clone was observed a handful of times. The rearrangement joins TRBV11-1 to TRBJ1-1; 10 nucleotides match TRBD1. The V segment lost 6 bases and the J segment 5 bases; nucleotides outside the gene matches: 12. CDR3 length: 16 amino acids. CDR1 and CDR2 from the germline V gene are SGHAT and FQDESV (reference sequence). CDR3: CASSFSTGGGSTEAFF. The CDR3 DNA sequence: TGTGCCAGCAGTTTTTCGACAGGGGGCGGTAGTACTGAAGCTTTCTTT.

The V call is TRBV29-1, the J call TRBJ2-7; the match to TRBD2 covers 8 bases. The CDR3 is made up of 14 amino acids. Looked up from germline, CDR1 is SQVTM and CDR2 is ANQGSEA. The V gene end was trimmed by 4 bases and the J gene end by 4 bases; junction bases not matched to a gene: 9. The CDR3 here is CSVAGIAGNYEQYF. In DNA form, the CDR3 reads TGCAGCGTTGCCGGAATAGCGGGAAATTACGAGCAGTACTTC.

V gene TRBV28 combines with J gene TRBJ2-5; D is possibly TRBD1 (5 bases). CDR1 is MDHEN and CDR2 is SYDVKM in the germline V gene. The CDR3 loop spans 16 amino acids. V lost 4 bases to trimming and J lost 5 bases, with 20 bases between them. CDR3 coding DNA: TGTGCCAGCAGTTCCCCCGGGCCAGGGAACGGGGAGACCCAGTACTTC. Translating gives CASSSPGPGNGETQYF.

This clone has just one count. V gene TRBV2 combines with J gene TRBJ1-1; 10 nucleotides align to TRBD1. This CDR3 contains 15 residues. CDR1 is SNHLY, CDR2 FYNNEI, per germline. V was clipped by 4 bases and J by 0 bases; unmatched bases: 2. For the CDR3, the DNA is TGTGCCAGCAGTGGGACAGGGGGAATGAACACTGAAGCTTTCTTT. Encoded protein: CASSGTGGMNTEAFF.